This T cell receptor (beta chain) was found in a study of glioma-infiltrating T cells after dendritic cell vaccination. Overall study context: Patients received three intradermal dendritic cell vaccine injections at biweekly intervals.

General observations from the study: Higher TCR clonality did not directly relate to longer survival.

Germline V gene lookup returns CDR1 MNHEY and CDR2 SMNVEV (reference sequence). The CDR3 is 14 amino acids. Trimming cost V 2 bases and J 0 bases, with 8 bases left between them. Of note for this clone: Its matching antigen is unknown.

Time point given: after dendritic cell vaccination, including at tumor progression/relapse. Clones were sequenced by immunoSEQ multiplex PCR, and TCRdb holds only the in-frame ones, with some missing. Among fewer than 60,000 clones listed, about 91% were seen once. The TCR was taken from a human donor with glioblastoma. The starting material was blood, obtained after dendritic cell vaccination. The chain employs TRBV27 and TRBJ2-7; D uncertain. CDR3 residues: CASSLQRYSYEQYF. DNA for the CDR3: TGTGCCAGCAGTTTACAGCGTTACTCCTACGAGCAGTACTTC.